This TCR beta chain was recorded in a study of T-cell memory formation after mild COVID-19. In this sample, this clonotype turned up a few times. Trimming cost V 1 base and J 8 bases; bases outside gene matches: 7. The CDR3 has 15 residues. CDR1 is SGHDN and CDR2 is FVKESK in the germline V gene. One entry per CDR3 protein, called by TCRdb with MiXCR from the 5' RACE reads. Here the sample spans about 360,000 distinct CDR3 sequences, approximately 14% being singletons. The chain links TRBV14 to TRBJ2-4, with 8 bases matching TRBD1. This TCR came from a man between 18 and 35 years old who had mild COVID-19 (a few samples of this study predate the infection). Cell type and time point are not known. Sequenced sample: PBMCs or a T cell subset sorted from them (not recorded which). The CDR3 region has the DNA TGTGCCAGCAGCCAAGGCTGGACAGGGTGGGACATTCAGTACTTC. It specifies CASSQGWTGWDIQYF.